This T cell receptor beta chain was recorded in a study of cytotoxic CD8 clonotypes in ibrutinib-treated CLL. The method was immunoSEQ multiplex PCR; TCRdb's version includes in-frame clones alone and lacks a portion of them. The profile shows about 130,000 clones, 79% of them singletons. With cryopreserved PBMCs as the source, roughly 2 micrograms of genomic DNA went to TCR beta libraries. CDR3 length: 15 residues. The trim removed 4 bases at V and 0 bases at J, leaving 3 bases unmatched. Germline CDR1 MNHEY, CDR2 SVGAGI. The chain is built from TRBV6-5 and TRBJ2-1, with 7 nucleotides matching TRBD1. The sample consisted of PBMCs, taken after 12 months of ibrutinib treatment. This receptor was identified in a human donor with chronic lymphocytic leukemia. The DNA for the CDR3 is TGTGCCAGCAGTTCCTACAGGGGCTCCTACAATGAGCAGTTCTTC. Translating it yields CASSSYRGSYNEQFF.